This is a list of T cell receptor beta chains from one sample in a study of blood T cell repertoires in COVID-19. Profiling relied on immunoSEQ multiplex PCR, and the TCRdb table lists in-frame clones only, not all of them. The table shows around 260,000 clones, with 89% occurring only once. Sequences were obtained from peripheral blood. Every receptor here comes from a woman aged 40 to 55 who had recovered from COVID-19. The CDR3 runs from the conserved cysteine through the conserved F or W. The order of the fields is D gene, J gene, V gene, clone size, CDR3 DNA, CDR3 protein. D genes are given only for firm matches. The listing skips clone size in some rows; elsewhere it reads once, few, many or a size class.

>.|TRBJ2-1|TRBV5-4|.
TGTGCCAGCAGCTTGCAACAGAGCTCCTACAATGAGCAGTTCTTC
CASSLQQSSYNEQFF
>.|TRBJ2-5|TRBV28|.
TGTGCCAGCACCCAAAGGGGGGGCCAAGAGACCCAGTACTTC
CASTQRGGQETQYF
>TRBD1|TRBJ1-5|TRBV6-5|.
TGTGCCAGCAGCCAAGGACAGGGGGACAATCAGCCCCAGCATTTT
CASSQGQGDNQPQHF
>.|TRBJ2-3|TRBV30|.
TGTGCCTGGAGAACTGCTACAGATACGCAGTATTTT
CAWRTATDTQYF
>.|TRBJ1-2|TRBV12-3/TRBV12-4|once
TGTGCCACCAGGGGCGCAGGCTCTTATGGCTACACCTTC
CATRGAGSYGYTF
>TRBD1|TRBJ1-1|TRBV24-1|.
TGTGCCACCAGTGATTTGCGAAGGGCGAGGACAGGAGATAACACTGAAGCTTTCTTT
CATSDLRRARTGDNTEAFF
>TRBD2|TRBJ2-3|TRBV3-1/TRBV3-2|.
TGTGCCAGCAGACTAGCGGGGGGCACAGATACGCAGTATTTT
CASRLAGGTDTQYF
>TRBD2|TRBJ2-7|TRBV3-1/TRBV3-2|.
TGTGCCAGCAGCTCTAGCGTTTTAGCGGGAGGCTTGACCTACGAGCAGTACTTC
CASSSSVLAGGLTYEQYF
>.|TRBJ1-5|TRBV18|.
TGTGCCAGCTCACCACCCCCCGGTAATCAGCCCCAGCATTTT
CASSPPPGNQPQHF
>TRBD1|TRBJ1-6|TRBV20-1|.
TGCAGTGCTAGTATGACAGGGGCCTTTAATTCACCCCTCCACTTT
CSASMTGAFNSPLHF
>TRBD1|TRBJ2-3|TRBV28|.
TGTGCCAGCAGCCAAACAGGGGGCCGGACAGATACGCAGTATTTT
CASSQTGGRTDTQYF
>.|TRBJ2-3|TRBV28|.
TGTGCCAGCAGCTTGCGGTCCGACACAGATACGCAGTATTTT
CASSLRSDTDTQYF
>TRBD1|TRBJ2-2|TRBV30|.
TGTGCCCGGGACAGGGGGGTCGGCGGGGAGCTGTTTTTT
CARDRGVGGELFF
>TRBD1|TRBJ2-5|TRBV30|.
TGTGCCTGGAGGGGACAGGGGGCCCAAGAGACCCAGTACTTC
CAWRGQGAQETQYF
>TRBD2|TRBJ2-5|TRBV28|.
TGTGCCAGCAGTTTGGACCCGACTAGCGGGACCCAAGAGACCCAGTACTTC
CASSLDPTSGTQETQYF
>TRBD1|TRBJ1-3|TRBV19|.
TGTGCCAGTAGAACCCACAGGGGCTTGGCTGGAAACACCATATATTTT
CASRTHRGLAGNTIYF
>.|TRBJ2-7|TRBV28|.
TGTGCCAGCAGCCCTACGAACTCCCCTAGCTCCTACGAGCAGTACTTC
CASSPTNSPSSYEQYF
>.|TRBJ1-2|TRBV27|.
TGTGCCAGCAGTTCAGACAGAGCTAACTATGGCTACACCTTC
CASSSDRANYGYTF
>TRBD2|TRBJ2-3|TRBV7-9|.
TGTGCCAGCAGCCCCCCAGGCCGGGACTACCCCCAAGATACGCAGTATTTT
CASSPPGRDYPQDTQYF
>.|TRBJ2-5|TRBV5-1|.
TGCGCCAGCAGCTTGGGACAGGGAGGCTGGGAGACCCAGTACTTC
CASSLGQGGWETQYF
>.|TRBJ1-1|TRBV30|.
TGTGCCTGGGACGGGATACGGAACACTGAAGCTTTCTTT
CAWDGIRNTEAFF
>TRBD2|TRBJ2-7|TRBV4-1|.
TGCGCCAGCAGCCAAGATGTAGCGGGAGGGGTTTTGAGCGAGCAGTACTTC
CASSQDVAGGVLSEQYF
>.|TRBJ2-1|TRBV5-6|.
TGTGCCAGCAGCCCCACCGGGACTCTTAAATACAATGAGCAGTTCTTC
CASSPTGTLKYNEQFF
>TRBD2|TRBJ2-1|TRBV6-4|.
TGTGCCAGCAGTCCGGGACTAGCGGGAAGAAATGAGCAGTTCTTC
CASSPGLAGRNEQFF
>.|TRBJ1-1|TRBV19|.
TGTGCCAGTAGTACCCGACGGACAGAGAACACTGAAGCTTTCTTT
CASSTRRTENTEAFF
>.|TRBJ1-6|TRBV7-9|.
TGTGCCAGCAGCTTAGAGGGGAATTCACCCCTCCACTTT
CASSLEGNSPLHF
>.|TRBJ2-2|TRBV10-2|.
TGCGCCAGCAGTGTCCCTTATGGGGGCTTGTACACCGGGGAGCTGTTTTTT
CASSVPYGGLYTGELFF
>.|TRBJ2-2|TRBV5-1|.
TGCGCCAGCCACAGAGAGAACACCGGGGAGCTGTTTTTT
CASHRENTGELFF
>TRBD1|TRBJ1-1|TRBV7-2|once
TGTGCCAGCAGCGCTGGACAGGGTTCCACTGAAGCTTTCTTT
CASSAGQGSTEAFF
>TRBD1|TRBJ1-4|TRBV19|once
TGTGCCAGTAGGGAGACAGGGGGCGCCGGGGAAAAACTGTTTTTT
CASRETGGAGEKLFF
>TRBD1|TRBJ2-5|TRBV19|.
TGTGCCAGTAGTACTTACAGGGGATCATGGGACGTCCAAGAGACCCAGTACTTC
CASSTYRGSWDVQETQYF
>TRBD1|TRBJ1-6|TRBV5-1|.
TGCGCCAGCAGCTTGGGGGACAGGGGGTCACCCCTCCACTTT
CASSLGDRGSPLHF
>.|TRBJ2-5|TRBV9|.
TGTGCCAGCAGCCCGTACCAACAAGAATGGACCCAGTACTTC
CASSPYQQEWTQYF
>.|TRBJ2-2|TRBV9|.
TGTGCCAGCAGCGTGGACAGCTACACCGGGGAGCTGTTTTTT
CASSVDSYTGELFF
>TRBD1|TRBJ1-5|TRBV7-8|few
TGTGCCAGCAGCTGGGACAGTTTCAATCAGCCCCAGCATTTT
CASSWDSFNQPQHF
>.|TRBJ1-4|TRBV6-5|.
TGTGCCAGTTGGCGACCCGGGGAAAAACTGTTTTTT
CASWRPGEKLFF
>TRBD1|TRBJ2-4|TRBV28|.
TGTGCCAGCAGTCCCAGATACAGGGGTTACATTCAGTACTTC
CASSPRYRGYIQYF
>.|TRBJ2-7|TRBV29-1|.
TGCAGCGTTGAAGGACTCTCCAGCCCCTACGAGCAGTACTTC
CSVEGLSSPYEQYF
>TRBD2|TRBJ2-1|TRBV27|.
TGTGCCAGCGCCAGAAGGGAGGGCGGAAATGAGCAGTTCTTC
CASARREGGNEQFF
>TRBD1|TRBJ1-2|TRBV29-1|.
TGCAGCGTTCCCGGGACAGACTATGGCTACACCTTC
CSVPGTDYGYTF